The sequence of this TCR beta chain was determined in a study of vaccination effects on CD4 cells after COVID-19. Turning to the study itself: Samples came from two convalescent patients 16 days and one week before vaccination.

Points from the study as a whole: Both infection-induced and vaccine-induced clones contracted markedly at late post-vaccination timepoints. Convalescents' spike-reactive clones after vaccination were mainly made up of new clones that the vaccine induced.

This clone has a handful of counts. The antigen is not known. Assay: immunoSEQ multiplex PCR; the TCRdb copy retains only in-frame clones and omits some. Among fewer than 30,000 clones listed, approximately 80% were seen once. Under the ViraFEST assay, PBMC were stimulated with viral peptide pools so that antigen-specific CD4+ T cells expanded. Sequencing was performed afterwards. Following culture for about ten days, CD4+ T cells were isolated. This person's SARS-CoV-2 infection, confirmed by PCR, occurred between March and December 2020. In the cultures, half the medium was exchanged for IL-2 medium on days 3 and 7. The V gene end was trimmed by 2 bases and the J gene end by 4 bases; junction bases not matched to a gene: 5. This CDR3 region has 15 residues. CDR1 is LNHDA and CDR2 is SQIVND in the germline V gene (reference sequence).

This clonotype was sampled from a human donor who had a prior SARS-CoV-2 infection. Source: CD4+ T cells from PBMCs cultured with HCoV-NL63 spike peptides, taken before COVID-19 vaccination. The chain couples TRBV19 to TRBJ2-3; 8 nucleotides match TRBD2. CDR3 residues: CASSIWAGGADTQYF. CDR3 DNA sequence: TGTGCCAGTAGTATATGGGCGGGAGGAGCAGATACGCAGTATTTT. The entire variable domain, with the rest obtained from reference TRBV19 and TRBJ2-3, is as follows: DGGITQSPKYLFRKEGQNVTLSCEQNLNHDAMYWYRQDPGQGLRLIYYSQIVNDFQKGDIAEGYSVSREKKESFPLTVTSAQKNPTAFYLCASSIWAGGADTQYFGPGTRLTVL.